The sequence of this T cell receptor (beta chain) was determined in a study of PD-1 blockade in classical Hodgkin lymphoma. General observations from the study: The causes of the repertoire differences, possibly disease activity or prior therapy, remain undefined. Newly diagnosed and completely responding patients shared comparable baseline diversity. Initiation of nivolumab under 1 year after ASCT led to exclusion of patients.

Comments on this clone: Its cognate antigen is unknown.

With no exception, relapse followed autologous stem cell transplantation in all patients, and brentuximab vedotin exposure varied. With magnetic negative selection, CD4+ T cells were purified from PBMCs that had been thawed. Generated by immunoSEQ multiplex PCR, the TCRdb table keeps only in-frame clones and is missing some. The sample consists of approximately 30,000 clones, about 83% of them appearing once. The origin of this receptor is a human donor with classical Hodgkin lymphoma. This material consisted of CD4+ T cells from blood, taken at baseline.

DNA for the CDR3: TGTGCCAGCAGTGACCAGGGGGCGGGCAATCAGCCCCAGCATTTT. As protein: CASSDQGAGNQPQHF. The chain has TRBV6-1 and TRBJ1-5; 8 bases match TRBD1. The CDR3 has 15 amino acids. Per germline, CDR1 MNHNS and CDR2 SASEGT. The ends lost 3 bases at V and 2 bases at J; junction bases unmatched: 3.